Listed here are 12 T cell receptor beta chains from one sample, sequenced in a study of early T cells in non-severe SARS-CoV-2 infection. Using its own MiXCR run on the 5' RACE reads, TCRdb lists one record per CDR3 protein. Of 50,000 to 60,000 distinct CDR3 sequences listed, about 10% are singletons. Sequencing was done on a sample of whole blood. The receptors here all came from an adult who was a healthcare worker with PCR-confirmed SARS-CoV-2 infection or an uninfected control (not recorded which).

This clonotype was seen at least ten times. The V and J genes are TRBV7-9 and TRBJ1-6; D not certain. V was clipped by 1 base and J by 10 bases, with 8 bases between them. The germline V gene encodes CDR1 SEHNR and CDR2 FQNEAQ (reference sequence). The CDR3 has 13 amino acids. CDR3 residues: CASSLDYNSPLHF. The CDR3 DNA is TGTGCCAGCAGCTTAGATTACAACTCACCCCTCCACTTT.

The chain couples TRBV9 to TRBJ1-4; the D is unclear. V gave up 0 bases and J gave up 2 bases, with 5 bases separating them. The germline V gene encodes CDR1 SGDLS and CDR2 YYNGEE. The CDR3 is 14 residues long. The CDR3 region has the DNA TGTGCCAGCAGCGTAGAACCGACTAATGAAAAACTGTTTTTT. This encodes CASSVEPTNEKLFF.

This clonotype has ten or more counts. The chain recombines TRBV3-1 with TRBJ2-5; D could derive from TRBD1 or TRBD2 (6 bases each). The CDR3 spans 14 residues. CDR1 and CDR2 (germline): LGHDT, YNNKEL (reference sequence). V lost 0 bases and J 5 bases, leaving 10 bases between the germline ends. CDR3 amino acids: CASSQEWGAETQYF. CDR3 coding DNA: TGTGCCAGCAGCCAAGAATGGGGGGCGGAGACCCAGTACTTC.

This clonotype was seen only a few times. The chain recombines TRBV6-5 with TRBJ2-7, with 8 positions matching TRBD1. With 6 bases clipped from V and 2 bases from J, the junction kept 6 bases outside the gene matches. Germline V gives CDR1 MNHEY, CDR2 SVGAGI. The CDR3 consists of 14 residues. The CDR3 sequence is CASSRGQGTYEQYF. In DNA, the CDR3 is TGTGCCAGCAGCAGAGGACAGGGAACCTACGAGCAGTACTTC.

The rearrangement links TRBV9 to TRBJ2-2; tentative D call: TRBD2 (5 bases). This CDR3 spans 15 amino acids. Trimming took 4 bases from V and 5 from J, leaving 15 bases between them. Germline-derived CDR1 and CDR2 are SGDLS and YYNGEE. CDR3 region: CASSLTGSGTGELFF. DNA of the CDR3: TGTGCCAGCAGCCTCACCGGCTCGGGGACCGGGGAGCTGTTTTTT.

Comment on this clonotype: A read error may explain this, as a much larger clone is one base away. The chain carries TRBV6-4 and TRBJ1-2; 9 positions match TRBD1. This CDR3 has 15 amino acids. CDR1 is MRHNA and CDR2 is SNTAGT in the germline V gene. The CDR3 spells CTSSPSPGTGSGYTF. The CDR3 DNA sequence: TGTACCAGCAGTCCCTCACCCGGGACAGGGTCTGGCTACACCTTC.

V usage is TRBV7-2 and J usage is TRBJ2-2; D is unresolved. Germline lookup yields CDR1 SGHTA and CDR2 FQGNSA. Trimming took 2 bases from V and 5 from J, leaving 6 bases between them. CDR3 length: 13 residues. For the CDR3, the DNA is TGTGCCAGCAGCTTATACCCAACCGGGGAGCTGTTTTTT. Protein: CASSLYPTGELFF.

This clonotype occurred many times. The J gene is TRBJ2-6, the V gene TRBV11-2, with D uncertain. Germline CDR1 SGHAT, CDR2 FQNNGV. This CDR3 is 15 amino acids long. Trimming removed 5 bases at V and 3 bases at J, with 11 bases between. CDR3 coding DNA: TGTGCCAGCAGCCCCCGCCAGGTTGGGGCCAACGTCCTGACTTTC. Encoded protein: CASSPRQVGANVLTF.

This clonotype was picked up many times. The rearrangement joins TRBV29-1 to TRBJ2-1; 12 nucleotides match TRBD2. Germline loops: CDR1 SQVTM, CDR2 ANQGSEA. The CDR3 runs to 16 residues. The J segment lost 9 bases and the V segment lost 3 bases, leaving 12 bases of the junction unmatched. The chain's CDR3 is CSVDSTSGSSLGEQFF. CDR3 nucleotides: TGCAGCGTTGATTCGACTAGCGGGAGTTCCCTGGGTGAGCAGTTCTTC.

This clonotype has at least ten counts. V and J are TRBV7-7 and TRBJ2-5, with a weak D call TRBD1 (5 bases). There are 13 residues in the CDR3. Per germline, CDR1 SSHAT and CDR2 FNYEAQ (reference sequence). V lost 2 bases, J lost 3 bases, and 7 bases lay in between. This chain's CDR3 is CASSLSGKETQYF. Written as DNA, the CDR3 is TGTGCCAGCAGCTTATCAGGGAAAGAGACCCAGTACTTC.

The rearrangement links TRBV28 to TRBJ2-3, with D unclear. V gave up 5 bases and J gave up 3 bases, with 6 bases separating them. Germline assignment: CDR1 MDHEN and CDR2 SYDVKM. The CDR3 has 12 amino acids. CDR3 sequence: CASSPHTDTQYF. For the CDR3, the DNA is TGTGCCAGCAGTCCCCATACAGATACGCAGTATTTT.

The chain couples TRBV11-2 to TRBJ2-3; the D gene could be TRBD1 or TRBD2 (6 bases each). Looked up from germline, CDR1 is SGHAT and CDR2 is FQNNGV. The V gene lost 5 bases and the J gene lost 2 bases, with 17 bases spanning the gap. There are 16 residues in the CDR3. As DNA, the CDR3 is TGTGCCAGCAGCCGCACCGGCAGGGGACTCACAGATACGCAGTATTTT. Residues: CASSRTGRGLTDTQYF.